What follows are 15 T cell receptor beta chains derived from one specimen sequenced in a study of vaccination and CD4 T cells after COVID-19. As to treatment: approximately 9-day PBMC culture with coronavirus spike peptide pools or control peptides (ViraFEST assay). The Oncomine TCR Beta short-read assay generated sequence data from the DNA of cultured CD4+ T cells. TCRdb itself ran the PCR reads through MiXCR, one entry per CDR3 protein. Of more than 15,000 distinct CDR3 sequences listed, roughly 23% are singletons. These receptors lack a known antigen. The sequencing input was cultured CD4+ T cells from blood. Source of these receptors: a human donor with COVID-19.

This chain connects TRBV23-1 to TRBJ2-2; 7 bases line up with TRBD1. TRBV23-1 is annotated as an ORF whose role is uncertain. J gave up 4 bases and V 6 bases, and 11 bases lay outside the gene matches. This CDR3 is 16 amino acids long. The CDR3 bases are TGCGCCAGCAGCTCGACAGGGTTCGTTTGCACCGGGGAGCTGTTTTTT. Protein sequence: CASSSTGFVCTGELFF.

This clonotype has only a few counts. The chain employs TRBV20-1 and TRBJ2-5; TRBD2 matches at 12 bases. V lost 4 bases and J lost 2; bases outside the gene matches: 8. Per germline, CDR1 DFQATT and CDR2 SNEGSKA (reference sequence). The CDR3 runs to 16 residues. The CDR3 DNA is TGCAGTGCTACTAGCGGGGGGGGGAGGTGGCAAGAGACCCAGTACTTC. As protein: CSATSGGGRWQETQYF.

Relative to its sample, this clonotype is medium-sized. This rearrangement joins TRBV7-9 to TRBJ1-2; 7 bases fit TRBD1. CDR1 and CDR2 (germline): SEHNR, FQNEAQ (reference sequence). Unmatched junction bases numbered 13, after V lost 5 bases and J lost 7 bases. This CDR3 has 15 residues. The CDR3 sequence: CASSTKTGIGVGYTF. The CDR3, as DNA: TGTGCCAGCAGCACCAAGACAGGGATAGGAGTTGGCTACACCTTC.

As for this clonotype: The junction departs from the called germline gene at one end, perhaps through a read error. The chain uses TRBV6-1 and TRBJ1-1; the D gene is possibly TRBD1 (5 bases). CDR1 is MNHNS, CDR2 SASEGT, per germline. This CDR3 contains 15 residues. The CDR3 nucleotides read TGTGCCAGCAGTCAAGCGGGACTGATGAACACTGAAGCTTTCTTT. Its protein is CASSQAGLMNTEAFF.

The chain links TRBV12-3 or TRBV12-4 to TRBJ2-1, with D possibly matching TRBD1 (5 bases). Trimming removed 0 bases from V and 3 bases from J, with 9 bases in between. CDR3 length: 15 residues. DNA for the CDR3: TGTGCCAGCAGTTTAGCGGGGCGTAACTACAATGAGCAGTTCTTC. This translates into CASSLAGRNYNEQFF.

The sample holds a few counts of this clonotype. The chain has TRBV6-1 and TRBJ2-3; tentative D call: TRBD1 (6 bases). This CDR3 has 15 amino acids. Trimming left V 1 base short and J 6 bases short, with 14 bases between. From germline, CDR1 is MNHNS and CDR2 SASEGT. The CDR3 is CASSEEGVGKDTQYF. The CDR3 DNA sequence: TGTGCCAGCAGTGAAGAGGGGGTGGGCAAGGATACGCAGTATTTT.

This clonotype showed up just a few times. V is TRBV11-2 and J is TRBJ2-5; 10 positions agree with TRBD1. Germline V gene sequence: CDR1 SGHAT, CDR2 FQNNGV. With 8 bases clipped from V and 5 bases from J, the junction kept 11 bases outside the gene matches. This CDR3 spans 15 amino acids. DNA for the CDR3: TGTGCCAGCGGCCGGACAGGGGGTTTAGGCGAGACCCAGTACTTC. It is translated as CASGRTGGLGETQYF.

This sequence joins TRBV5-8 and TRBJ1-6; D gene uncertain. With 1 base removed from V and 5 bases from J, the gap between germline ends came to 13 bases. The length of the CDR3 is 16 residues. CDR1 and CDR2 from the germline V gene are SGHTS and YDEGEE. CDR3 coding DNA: TGTGCCAGCAGCTTGTATCGGACGTCGGATAATTCACCCCTCCACTTT. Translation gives CASSLYRTSDNSPLHF.

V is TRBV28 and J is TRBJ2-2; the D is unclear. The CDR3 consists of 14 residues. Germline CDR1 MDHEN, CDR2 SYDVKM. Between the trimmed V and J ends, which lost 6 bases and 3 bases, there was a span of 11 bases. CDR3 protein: CASRVGADTGELFF. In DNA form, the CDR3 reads TGTGCCAGCAGGGTAGGTGCGGACACCGGGGAGCTGTTTTTT. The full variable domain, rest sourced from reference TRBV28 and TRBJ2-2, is DVKVTQSSRYLVKRTGEKVFLECVQDMDHENMFWYRQDPGLGLRLIYFSYDVKMKEKGDIPEGYSVSREKKERFSLILESASTNQTSMYLCASRVGADTGELFFGEGSRLTVL.

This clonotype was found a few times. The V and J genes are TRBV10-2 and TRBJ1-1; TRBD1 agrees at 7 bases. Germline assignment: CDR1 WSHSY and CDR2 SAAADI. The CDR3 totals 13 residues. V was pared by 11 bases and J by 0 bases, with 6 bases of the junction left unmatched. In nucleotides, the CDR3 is TGCGCCTCGACAGGGCGAATGAACACTGAAGCTTTCTTT. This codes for CASTGRMNTEAFF.

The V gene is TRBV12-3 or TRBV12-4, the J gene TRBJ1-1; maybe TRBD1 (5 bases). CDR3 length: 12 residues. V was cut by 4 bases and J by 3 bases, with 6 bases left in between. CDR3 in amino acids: CASSSGDTEAFF. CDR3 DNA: TGTGCCAGCAGTTCGGGGGACACTGAAGCTTTCTTT.

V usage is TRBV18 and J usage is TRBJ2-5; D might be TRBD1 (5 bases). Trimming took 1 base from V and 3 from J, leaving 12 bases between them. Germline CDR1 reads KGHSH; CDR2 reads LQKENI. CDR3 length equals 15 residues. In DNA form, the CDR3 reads TGTGCCAGCTCACCACAGCAAGACAGCAAAGAGACCCAGTACTTC. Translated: CASSPQQDSKETQYF.

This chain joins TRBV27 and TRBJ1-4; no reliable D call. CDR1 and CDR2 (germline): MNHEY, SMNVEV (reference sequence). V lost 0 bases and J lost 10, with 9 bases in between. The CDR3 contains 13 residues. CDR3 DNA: TGTGCCAGCAGTTTATCGGGAGGGAGAAAACTGTTTTTT. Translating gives CASSLSGGRKLFF. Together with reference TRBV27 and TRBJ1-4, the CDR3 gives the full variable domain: EAQVTQNPRYLITVTGKKLTVTCSQNMNHEYMSWYRQDPGLGLRQIYYSMNVEVTDKGDVPEGYKVSRKEKRNFPLILESPSPNQTSLYFCASSLSGGRKLFFGSGTQLSVL.

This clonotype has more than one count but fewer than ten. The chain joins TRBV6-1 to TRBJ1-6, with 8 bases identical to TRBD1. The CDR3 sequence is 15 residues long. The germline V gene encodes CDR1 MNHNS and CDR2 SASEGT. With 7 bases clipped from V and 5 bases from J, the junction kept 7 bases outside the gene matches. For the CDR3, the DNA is TGTGCCAGCAACCTACAGGGGGGGAATAATTCACCCCTCCACTTT. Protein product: CASNLQGGNNSPLHF.

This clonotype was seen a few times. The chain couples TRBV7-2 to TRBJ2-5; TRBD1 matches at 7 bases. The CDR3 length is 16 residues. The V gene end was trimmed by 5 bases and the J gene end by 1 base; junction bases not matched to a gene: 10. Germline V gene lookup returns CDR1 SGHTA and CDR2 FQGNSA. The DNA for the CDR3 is TGTGCCAGCAGCGCCGGCAGGGGGTTAGGCCAAGAGACCCAGTACTTC. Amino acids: CASSAGRGLGQETQYF. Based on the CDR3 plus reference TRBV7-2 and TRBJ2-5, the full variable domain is GAGVSQSPSNKVTEKGKDVELRCDPISGHTALYWYRQSLGQGLEFLIYFQGNSAPDKSGLPSDRFSAERTGGSVSTLTIQRTQQEDSAVYLCASSAGRGLGQETQYFGPGTRLLVL.